This T cell receptor (beta chain) emerged from a study of regulatory T cells in long-lasting Graves disease (dated by TCRdb to the early 2020s). With respect to the entire study: In the newly diagnosed Graves' disease group, patients had been taking antithyroid drugs for less than 3 months. Persistent Graves' disease patients were compared with newly diagnosed Graves' disease patients by peripheral blood TCR sequencing and RNA sequencing. The study was registered as a clinical trial and conducted in China. A total of some 33 samples were covered by TCR sequencing, comprising approximately 13 persistent and around 20 newly diagnosed Graves' disease patients.

This clonotype was seen many times. Its antigen is not yet known. No quality values exist for individual bases; no much larger clone is one base distant. The investigation overall reported the following: The study examined only peripheral blood because the primary lesion, thyroid tissue, could not be accessed. Persistent Graves' disease patients showed lower TCR Shannon entropy and fewer highly expanded clones than newly diagnosed patients, suggesting clonal expansion. Persistent patients shared more public clonotypes among themselves (2,741) than newly diagnosed patients did (approximately 970). The authors noted that the small sample size was a limitation that may lower accuracy. Preferential use of TRBV28, TRBJ1-2 and TRBJ2-5 was observed in persistent disease, whereas TRBV20-1 and TRBJ2-1 were favored in newly diagnosed disease. Sequencing and analysis were restricted to the TCR beta chain.

The time point label, as the study defines it: newly diagnosed GD, antithyroid drugs for less than 3 months. For both TCR sequencing and RNA sequencing, RNA was extracted from PBMCs in TRIzol. Graves' disease was diagnosed according to American Thyroid Association guidelines. Recruitment of patients was carried out at an endocrinology department in Xi'an, China. Each patient gave around 9.2 milliliters of peripheral blood, collected in an EDTA anticoagulant tube. Ficoll Paque Plus density gradient separation was used to isolate PBMCs, and no additional T cell sorting was done. An Agilent 2100 Bioanalyzer and agarose gel were used to check RNA quality, and a NanoDrop 2000 was used to measure RNA concentration. The library relied on multiplex PCR. The sequencer listed for this sample is Illumina HiSeq 4000. iRepertoire HTBI primers and Arm-PCR amplification of CDR3 regions were used to construct TCR beta libraries. Before sequencing, the PCR products underwent gel purification. Turning to the authors' computational methods: Gene usage analysis of CDR3 amino acid clonotypes used the 60 to 75 TRBV and around 13 TRBJ segments found across samples. COPE and FqMerger were used to merge the filtered high-quality paired reads into contigs. Contigs were aligned with BLAST to IMGT TRBV, TRBD and TRBJ reference genes, and CDR3 was defined per IMGT. Highly expanded clones were defined as clonotypes with a frequency above 0.1%. Repertoire diversity was measured by Shannon entropy, and V-J evenness by the Gini coefficient. Clonotypes shared by more than one individual were considered public. TCRdb applied fastp at Q25 and MiXCR to the public reads, then kept only in-frame beta chains. When rows share a CDR3 protein, they turn into one entry using the most common DNA and genes. The V and J calls come from TCRdb's annotation, not from the publication. The sample table holds roughly 560,000 distinct CDR3 sequences, of which around 13% were seen once. The ten top clones hold over 7% of the sample.

V is shortened by 4 bases, J by 5 bases, and the region joining them spans 8 bases. Its CDR3 holds 12 amino acids, cysteine through phenylalanine. The only DNA kept is the CDR3, 36 bases in frame from the first base. CDR1 is given as SQVTM and CDR2 as ANQGSEA, both from the germline V gene. These data were also filed under a second study, of T cells in Graves' hyperthyroidism and ophthalmopathy. From the second report: Stable Graves' hyperthyroidism was defined as the absence of progression to ophthalmopathy over 18 months of follow-up. Hyperthyroidism patients were newly diagnosed, had a disease duration of under 2 months, and were aged 18 to 65 years. Exclusion was applied to patients with uncontrolled infections, other autoimmune diseases, pregnancy or lactation. Diagnoses were based on clinical symptoms, serum thyroxine and TRAb, thyroid ultrasound and orbital computed tomography. The first round of RT-PCR for the TCR CDR3 was performed with the HTBI primer set and the Qiagen OneStep RT-PCR kit. Most expanded thyroid clonotypes (frequency above 0.001) were also found in blood, which suggests that blood repertoires may mirror thyroid immune responses. In cross-validation, a model built on a 13 V-J signature told ophthalmopathy apart from stable hyperthyroidism with 87.88% sensitivity and around 81% specificity, and in testing the same model reached 80%/75%. In validation, progression to ophthalmopathy was predicted by the model with more than 65% sensitivity and 72.22% specificity, a median of approximately 7.1 months before onset. A discovery cohort of about a hundred patients, about 43 with Graves' ophthalmopathy and approximately 57 with stable Graves' hyperthyroidism, was used to find distinguishing TCR V-J signatures. Prospective prediction of ophthalmopathy was tested in an independent validation cohort consisting of 18 hyperthyroidism patients and approximately 16 patients who later progressed to ophthalmopathy. The approximately 98 discovery patients were randomly divided into training and test sets at a 7:3 ratio. In roughly six Graves' hyperthyroidism patients, the study also compared T-cell repertoires from thyroid tissue with T-cell repertoires from blood. After blood sampling, hyperthyroidism patients were treated with methimazole at a starting dose of 30 mg daily, and ophthalmopathy patients were treated with high-dose intravenous methylprednisolone. The libraries were constructed in a second round of multiplex PCR and then size-selected and purified. Libraries were sequenced paired-end with 100 bp reads on an Illumina HiSeq2000. SOAPnuke was used to process the raw data, throwing out any read that contained adapters or uncalled bases, had a mean Phred below 15, or lacked an exact constant-primer or identifier match. COPE v1.2.5 was used to merge the high-quality paired reads, and each unique nucleotide sequence was defined as a clonotype. Clonotypes were aligned to IMGT TRBV, TRBD and TRBJ reference segments using MiTCR v1.1. The analysis was restricted to V-J combinations with a frequency above 0.0001, which together covered 99.2% of the repertoires. The TCS score was defined as the ratio of F50 (clonal expansion) to E x V (chaos), calculated using BLOSUM62-based TCRdist between CDR3 peptides within each V-J. Welch's t-statistics and random forest reduced roughly 500 V-J features to 13, which were used in a naive Bayes classifier (R e1071). No statistical method was used to set the sample size in advance, and investigators knew the group allocation. TCR Vbeta CDR3 sequencing of some 140 peripheral blood samples (43 ophthalmopathy, 70 to 85 hyperthyroidism and roughly 17 progressor patients) is reported in the paper.

The sequence links TRBV29-1 to TRBJ2-2; there is no confident call for the D gene. The TCR was taken from a young woman with Graves disease. Donor details come from another sample of the same person, matched by shared clones. Sequencing used peripheral blood mononuclear cells (PBMCs), obtained at new diagnosis, from a patient treated with antithyroid drugs. DNA sequence: TGCAGCGTTGCGGGCAGGACCGGGGAGCTGTTTTTT. This translates into CSVAGRTGELFF.